The 9 T cell receptor beta chains below were found in one sample sequenced in a study of a mutant IDH1 vaccine in newly diagnosed glioma. No antigens are known for them. Libraries were prepared by immunoSEQ multiplex PCR; TCRdb keeps only in-frame clonotypes and omits some of them. The sample lists more than 60,000 clones, about 74% occurring once. Time point denoted: week 35, safety follow-up. It was 300 ug of mutant IDH1 20-mer peptide that made up each vaccine dose, given with topical imiquimod. The sample consisted of PBMCs, taken from a glioma patient whose treatment included an IDH1 peptide vaccine. The source of these receptors is a man aged 45-65 years with glioma.

The chain carries TRBV7-8 and TRBJ1-5; D remains unclear. Germline loops: CDR1 SGHVS, CDR2 FQNEAQ. Between the trimmed V and J ends, which lost 2 bases and 4 bases, there was a span of 12 bases. The CDR3 covers 15 residues. The CDR3 is CASSLLGRRNQPQHF. CDR3 nucleotide sequence: TGTGCCAGCAGCTTATTAGGGCGTAGAAATCAGCCCCAGCATTTT.

The V and J genes are TRBV6-5 and TRBJ2-5, with no clear D. This CDR3 spans 13 amino acids. V shed 4 bases and J shed 5 bases, with 11 bases lying between them. Germline CDR1 reads MNHEY; CDR2 reads SVGAGI. In DNA, the CDR3 is TGTGCCAGCAGTTCGACACGCAGGGAGACCCAGTACTTC. Residues: CASSSTRRETQYF.

The chain combines TRBV5-6 with TRBJ2-7; D is unclear. V was cut by 1 base and J by 2 bases, with 4 bases left in between. Looked up from germline, CDR1 is SGHDT and CDR2 is YYEEEE. The CDR3 is made up of 12 amino acids. CDR3 in amino acids: CASSLIPYEQYF. The CDR3 bases are TGTGCCAGCAGCTTGATCCCCTACGAGCAGTACTTC. The whole variable domain, remainder taken from reference TRBV5-6 and TRBJ2-7, is DAGVTQSPTHLIKTRGQQVTLRCSPKSGHDTVSWYQQALGQGPQFIFQYYEEEERQRGNFPDRFSGHQFPNYSSELNVNALLLGDSALYLCASSLIPYEQYFGPGTRLTVT.

The chain links TRBV29-1 to TRBJ2-3, with D perhaps matching TRBD2 (7 bases). V was trimmed by 7 bases and J by 0 bases, leaving 23 bases between them. Germline loops: CDR1 SQVTM, CDR2 ANQGSEA. The CDR3 is made up of 17 amino acids. CDR3 in DNA: TGCAGCGCCCGAGGGACGGGGGGCACCGGGAGCACAGATACGCAGTATTTT. This gives the protein CSARGTGGTGSTDTQYF.

The chain is built from TRBV5-1 and TRBJ2-7, with 8 bases that match TRBD2. The germline V gene has CDR1 SGHRS and CDR2 YFSETQ. The CDR3 is 16 residues long. The V gene end was trimmed by 0 bases and the J gene end by 0 bases; junction bases not matched to a gene: 5. CDR3 protein: CASSLVGSGVSYEQYF. For the CDR3, the DNA is TGCGCCAGCAGCTTGGTCGGTAGCGGGGTCTCCTACGAGCAGTACTTC.

The gene calls are TRBV4-1 and TRBJ2-7; 14 bases line up with TRBD2. The CDR3 is 16 amino acids. The germline V gene encodes CDR1 MGHRA and CDR2 YSYEKL. Germline trimming cut 0 bases from V and 5 bases from J; bases unmatched to any gene: 3. In DNA form, the CDR3 reads TGCGCCAGCAGCCAAGATCGACTAGCGGGGGGGCACGAGCAGTACTTC. Amino acid sequence: CASSQDRLAGGHEQYF.

This clone was seen a handful of times. V usage is TRBV28 and J usage is TRBJ1-2; D is undetermined. The CDR3 covers 14 residues. Trimming shortened V by 11 bases and J by 2 bases, and 18 bases separated the two germline ends. From germline, CDR1 is MDHEN and CDR2 SYDVKM. The CDR3 is CARTRAVGNYGYTF. Here the CDR3 DNA reads TGTGCCCGCACGAGGGCAGTTGGGAACTATGGCTACACCTTC.

The chain is built from TRBV6-1 and TRBJ2-7; D unclear. Germline-derived CDR1 and CDR2 are MNHNS and SASEGT. The CDR3 consists of 18 residues. V was shortened by 0 bases and J by 4 bases, with 22 bases between the two germline ends. As DNA, the CDR3 is TGTGCCAGCAGTGAAGCCCGGAGCCATGCCTCGGAAGGTTACGAGCAGTACTTC. It encodes CASSEARSHASEGYEQYF.

V gene TRBV6-5 combines with J gene TRBJ2-4, with D perhaps matching TRBD1 (6 bases). This CDR3 contains 16 residues. The germline V gene has CDR1 MNHEY and CDR2 SVGAGI. V gave up 0 bases and J gave up 0 bases, with 9 bases separating them. DNA of the CDR3: TGTGCCAGCAGTTACTCACTACAGGGAGCCAAAAACATTCAGTACTTC. Protein product: CASSYSLQGAKNIQYF.